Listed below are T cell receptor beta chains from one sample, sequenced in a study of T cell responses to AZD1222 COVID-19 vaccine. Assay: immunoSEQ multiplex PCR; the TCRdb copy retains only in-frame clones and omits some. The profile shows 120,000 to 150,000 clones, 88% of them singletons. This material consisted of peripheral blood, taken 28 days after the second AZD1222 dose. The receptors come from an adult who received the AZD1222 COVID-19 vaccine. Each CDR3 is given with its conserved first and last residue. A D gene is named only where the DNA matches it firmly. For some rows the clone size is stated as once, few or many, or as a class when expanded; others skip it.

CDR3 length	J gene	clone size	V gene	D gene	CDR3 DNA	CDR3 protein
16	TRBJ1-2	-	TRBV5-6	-	TGTGCCAGCAGCTCCTATTTCGACAGACTTAACTATGGCTACACCTTC	CASSSYFDRLNYGYTF
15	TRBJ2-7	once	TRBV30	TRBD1	TGTGCCTTATCCTCCCCCGGCACAGGGGCCTACGAGCAGTACTTC	CALSSPGTGAYEQYF
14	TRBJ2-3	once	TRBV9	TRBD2	TGTGCCAGCAACACACAAGCGGGAGGGGATACGCAGTATTTT	CASNTQAGGDTQYF
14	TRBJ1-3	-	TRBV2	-	TGTGCCAGCAGTGATGCGTCAGGAGAAAACACCATATATTTT	CASSDASGENTIYF
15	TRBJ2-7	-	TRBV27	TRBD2	TGTGCCAGCAGAAAAGGGACTAGCGGGGACTACGAGCAGTACTTC	CASRKGTSGDYEQYF
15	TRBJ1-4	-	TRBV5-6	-	TGTGCCAGCAGCGCCGTACGGGCAACTAATGAAAAACTGTTTTTT	CASSAVRATNEKLFF
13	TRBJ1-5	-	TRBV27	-	TGTGCCAGCGGTACGGGAGAAAGTCGGCCCCAGCATTTT	CASGTGESRPQHF
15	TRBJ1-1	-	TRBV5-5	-	TGTGCCAGCAGCTTGTCAGAAGGGGCGGGCACTGAAGCTTTCTTT	CASSLSEGAGTEAFF
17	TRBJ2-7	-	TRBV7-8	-	TGTGCCAGCAGCCCGTCCACGGGACAAATATTTTCCTACGAGCAGTACTTC	CASSPSTGQIFSYEQYF
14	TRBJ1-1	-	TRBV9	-	TGTGCCAGCAGCGTACGGGCCACGAGCCCTGAAGCTTTCTTT	CASSVRATSPEAFF
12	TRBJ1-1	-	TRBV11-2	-	TGTGCCAGCAGCTCAGGGCAGCAGCGAGCTTTCTTT	CASSSGQQRAFF
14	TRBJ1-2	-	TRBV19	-	TGTGCCAGTAGTATTGGGGACCGTGACTATGGCTACACCTTC	CASSIGDRDYGYTF
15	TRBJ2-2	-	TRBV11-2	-	TGTGCCAGCGGACAGCGAAAGGGCGACACCGGGGAGCTGTTTTTT	CASGQRKGDTGELFF
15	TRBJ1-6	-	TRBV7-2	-	TGTGCCAGCAGCTTACCGCAGGGTTCCAATTCACCCCTCCACTTT	CASSLPQGSNSPLHF
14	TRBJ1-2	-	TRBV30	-	TGTGCCTGGAGTACCAAAGGGGGACCCTATGGCTACACCTTC	CAWSTKGGPYGYTF
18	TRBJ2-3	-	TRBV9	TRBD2	TGTGCCAGCAGCGTAGGGAGGGTAGCGGGAGGTGGAACAGATACGCAGTATTTT	CASSVGRVAGGGTDTQYF
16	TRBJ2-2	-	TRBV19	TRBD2	TGTGCCAGTACCCTTAGCGGGAGGGCCTTCTCCGGGGAGCTGTTTTTT	CASTLSGRAFSGELFF
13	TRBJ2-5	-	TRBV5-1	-	TGCGCCAGCAGCTTCTACCCCGAAGAGACCCAGTACTTC	CASSFYPEETQYF
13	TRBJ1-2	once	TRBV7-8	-	TGTGCCAGCAGTTTGGATTACAACTATGGCTACACCTTC	CASSLDYNYGYTF
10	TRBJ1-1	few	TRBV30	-	TGTGCCCTTCACCGGATTGAAGCTTTCTTT	CALHRIEAFF
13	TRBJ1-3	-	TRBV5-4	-	TGTGCCAGCAAAAGAGAGGTCGGAAACACCATATATTTT	CASKREVGNTIYF
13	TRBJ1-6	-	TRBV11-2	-	TGTGCCAGCAGCTTAGATCTTACGGGACCCCTCCACTTT	CASSLDLTGPLHF
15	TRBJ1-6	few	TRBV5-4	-	TGTGCCAGCAACTTCTTCGACAGCCGCAATTCACCCCTCCACTTT	CASNFFDSRNSPLHF
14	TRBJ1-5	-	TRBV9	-	TGTGCCAGCAGCGTAGAGACGGGGGACGGGCCCCAGCATTTT	CASSVETGDGPQHF
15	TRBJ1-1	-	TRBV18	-	TGTGCCAGCTCACCAGGGGCCCGAGGGTTCACTGAAGCTTTCTTT	CASSPGARGFTEAFF
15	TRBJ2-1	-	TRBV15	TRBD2	TGTGCCACCAAGGCGGGGGTCGGATCCTACAATGAGCAGTTCTTC	CATKAGVGSYNEQFF
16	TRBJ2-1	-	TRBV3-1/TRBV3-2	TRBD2	TGTGCCAGCAGCCCTCCCGGGCTAGCGGGTCCCAATGAGCAGTTCTTC	CASSPPGLAGPNEQFF
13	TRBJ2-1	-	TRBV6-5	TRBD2	TGTGCCAGCAGTTCCGTGAGCGGGGGGCTGGTCCTCTTC	CASSSVSGGLVLF
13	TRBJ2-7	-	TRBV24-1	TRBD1	TGTGCCACCAGTACACAGGGGAAGTACGAGCAGTACTTC	CATSTQGKYEQYF
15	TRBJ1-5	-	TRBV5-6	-	TGTGCCAGCAGCTTTGGGCCCCCTCTCTTCCAGCCCCAGCATTTT	CASSFGPPLFQPQHF
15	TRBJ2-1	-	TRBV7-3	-	TGTGCCAGCAGCTTAACGGGGCCGGGTTACAATGAGCAGTTCTTC	CASSLTGPGYNEQFF
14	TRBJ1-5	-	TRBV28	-	TGTGCCACCGGGACCGAGTATAGCAATCAGCCCCAGCATTTT	CATGTEYSNQPQHF
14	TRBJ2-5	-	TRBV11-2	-	TGTGCCAGCAGCTTAATGAGCGGGCAAGAGACCCAGTACTTC	CASSLMSGQETQYF
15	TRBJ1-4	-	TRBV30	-	TGTGCCTGGAGTTCAGGACAGATACTTAATGAAAAACTGTTTTTT	CAWSSGQILNEKLFF
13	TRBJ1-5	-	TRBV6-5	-	TGTGCCAGCAGAGCGGACTTCAATCAGCCCCAGCATTTT	CASRADFNQPQHF
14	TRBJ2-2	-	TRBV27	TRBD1	TGTGCCAGCAGTTCCCAGGGGGCGACCGGGGAGCTGTTTTTT	CASSSQGATGELFF
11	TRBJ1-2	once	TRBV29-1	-	TGCAGCGGAGCCGGGACGGATGGCTACACCTTC	CSGAGTDGYTF
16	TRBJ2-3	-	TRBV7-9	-	TGTGCCAGCAGCTTAGCTAGCGGCACTAGCACAGATACGCAGTATTTT	CASSLASGTSTDTQYF
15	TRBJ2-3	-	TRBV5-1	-	TGCGCCAGCGCCCGACAGTTCCCCGAGCTAGATACGCAGTATTTT	CASARQFPELDTQYF
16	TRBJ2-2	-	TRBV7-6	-	TGTGCCAGCAGCTTAGCACCGGGACAGAACACCGGGGAGCTGTTTTTT	CASSLAPGQNTGELFF
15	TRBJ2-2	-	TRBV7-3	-	TGTGCCAGCAGCTCCAGGGACGAGTACACCGGGGAGCTGTTTTTT	CASSSRDEYTGELFF
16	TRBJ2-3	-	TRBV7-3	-	TGTGCCAGCAGCTTAGGGAACTCGGGAAGCACAGATACGCAGTATTTT	CASSLGNSGSTDTQYF
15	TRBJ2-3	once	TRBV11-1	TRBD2	TGTGCCAGCAGCTCCACTAGCGGGGGCCCGCAGACGCAGTATTTT	CASSSTSGGPQTQYF
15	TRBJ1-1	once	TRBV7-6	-	TGTGCCAGCAGCTTAAGTCAGGCGCCCTTCTCTGAAGCTTTCTTT	CASSLSQAPFSEAFF
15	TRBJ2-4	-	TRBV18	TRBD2	TGTGCCAGCTCACCTCCGGGGGGTAGCTGGGACATTCAGTACTTC	CASSPPGGSWDIQYF
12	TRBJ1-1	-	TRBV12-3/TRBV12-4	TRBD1	TGTGCCAGCAGTAGACAGGGGGTTGAAGCTTTCTTT	CASSRQGVEAFF
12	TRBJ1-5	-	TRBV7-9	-	TGTGCCAGCAGCCTAGGAGGGGAGCCCCAGCATTTT	CASSLGGEPQHF
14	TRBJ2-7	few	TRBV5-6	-	TGTGCCAGCAGCTTGGGAGGGGAACGAAACGAGCAGTACTTC	CASSLGGERNEQYF
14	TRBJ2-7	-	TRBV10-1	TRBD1	TGCGCCAGCAGCAGGGACAGGGGTTCCTACGAGCAGTACTTC	CASSRDRGSYEQYF
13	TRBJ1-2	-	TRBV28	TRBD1	TGTGCCATATCGGACAGGGAGGGCTATGGCTACACCTTC	CAISDREGYGYTF
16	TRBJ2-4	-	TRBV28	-	TGTGCCAGCAGTTTAGGGAGTTTAAGGGCCAAAAACATTCAGTACTTC	CASSLGSLRAKNIQYF
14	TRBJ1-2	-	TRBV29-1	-	TGCAGCGGGGAAAAAGGACTAGCTAACTATGGCTACACCTTC	CSGEKGLANYGYTF
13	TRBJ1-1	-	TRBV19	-	TGTGCCAGTAAAACGATAGGGAACACTGAAGCTTTCTTT	CASKTIGNTEAFF
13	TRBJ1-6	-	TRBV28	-	TGTGCCAGCCAGGACAGTCGGGATTCACCCCTCCACTTT	CASQDSRDSPLHF
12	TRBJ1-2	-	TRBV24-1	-	TGTGCCACCAGTGATTGGGGCTATGGCTACACCTTC	CATSDWGYGYTF
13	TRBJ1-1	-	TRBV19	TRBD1	TGTGCCAGTCCGGACCGACAGGGGAGTGAAGCTTTCTTT	CASPDRQGSEAFF